This T cell receptor beta chain was identified in a study of blood T cell repertoires in COVID-19 (dated by TCRdb to 2018 to 2020). About the investigation overall: Samples covering the acute and convalescent phases of COVID-19 were provided by collaborators in the United States, Italy and Spain. The prospective study material was composed of cDNA or gDNA derived from T cells, B-cell-depleted T cells, or PBMCs. Subjects who had been exposed to COVID-19, were actively infected with it, or had recovered from it provided the deeply sampled blood TCRbeta repertoires that made up the dataset. The repertoires were released in a freely available public database meant as a resource for research on the immune response to SARS-CoV-2. Samples came from the ongoing ImmuneRACE study (first 160 participants) plus 1,254 subjects from 6 global collaborators. A de-identified subject ID, COVID-19 status, age in years and sex were almost always included in the sample metadata. Where HLA class I and class II types were available, the types were taken from metadata supplied by the sample provider, not from assay-based typing. Broader findings and caveats from the paper: How much clinical and demographic metadata was included differed by source and by participant, and the metadata was provided uncurated.

Whole blood was collected in K2EDTA tubes by collaborating institutions according to the institutions' own protocols. For TCRbeta analysis, collaborators shipped samples as frozen whole blood, isolated PBMCs, or DNA extracted from either of those sample types. This clone appeared once. No antigen is known for it. Base qualities are missing; no much larger clone stands one base away. Trimming takes 7 bases off V and 4 bases off J; junction bases not matched to a gene: 7. The CDR3 holds 14 amino acids from the cysteine to the phenylalanine. The read is trimmed to its CDR3 DNA, 42 bases read in frame from base 1. From a lookup of the germline V gene, CDR1 and CDR2 are MNHEY and SVGAGI. TCRbeta CDR3 regions were amplified from genomic DNA using the immunoSEQ Assay, a bias-controlled multiplex PCR. Processing in the source paper ran as follows. Within the assay, amplification of reference gene primers was used to estimate how many nucleated cells each sample contained. To quantify the absolute abundance of each unique TCRbeta CDR3 rearrangement, sequence reads were collapsed and filtered. For each sample, productive Simpson clonality was calculated by taking the square root of Simpson's diversity index across productive rearrangements. TCRdb holds this immuneACCESS table with in-frame rearrangements only. Some clones are missing; in checked studies, unresolved V genes explain under half, and the rest has no known cause. From that table come the V and J calls and clone size; the DNA was used to work out D and trimming. The sample includes over 20,000 clones, with 80% to 95% observed a single time. The biggest ten clones account for just over 2% of the sample.

The V gene is TRBV6-5 and the J gene is TRBJ1-2, with 9 bases aligning to TRBD1. The sample was peripheral blood. This clonotype originated in a human donor in a cohort sampled during active COVID-19. CDR3 sequence: CASNFRDRVYGYTF. The nucleotide sequence reads TGTGCCAGCAACTTCCGGGACAGGGTCTATGGCTACACCTTC.